The T cell receptor (beta chain) described here comes from a study of cytomegalovirus exposure and HLA in healthy donors. The PCR made use of 60 Vbeta and 13 Jbeta primers. Data came from immunoSEQ multiplex PCR; TCRdb stores just in-frame clones and leaves some out. The sample yields some 200,000 clones, 12% seen once. The sample holds a few counts of this clone. Its antigen remains unknown. Study outcomes and limitations: Rare TCR sequences predominated, though certain public TCRs were found in many donors. Most of the TCR beta V segments (in an earlier analysis) were productive either about 87% or about 30% of the time. A list of roughly 160 TCR beta chains associated with cytomegalovirus was given. An observed cluster of highly shared sequence variants was recorded as a likely sequencing artifact.

This receptor was obtained from a man aged 50 to 59 in good health and CMV-seropositive. The sequencing sample was made of PBMCs.

The CDR3 spells CASSLWTGPSYGYTF. In DNA form, the CDR3 reads TGTGCCAGCAGTTTATGGACAGGGCCATCCTATGGCTACACCTTC. V is TRBV6-6 and J is TRBJ1-2; 8 nucleotides align to TRBD1. After removal of 4 bases from V and 4 bases from J, the junction contained 8 bases not matched to a gene. The CDR3 is 15 amino acids. CDR1 is MNHNY, CDR2 SVGAGI, per germline (reference sequence).